These 6 T cell receptor beta chains originate from one sample sequenced in a study of blood T cell repertoires in COVID-19. Method: immunoSEQ multiplex PCR; TCRdb's copy keeps in-frame clones and lacks some. The repertoire holds about 180,000 clones, with about 84% as singletons. Sequencing used PBMCs or T cells enriched from blood (not recorded which). The receptors here all came from a young woman who had recovered from COVID-19.

V usage is TRBV19 and J usage is TRBJ1-4; tentative D call: TRBD1 (6 bases). The V gene lost 5 bases and the J gene lost 4 bases, with 14 bases spanning the gap. The CDR3 length is 15 residues. In germline, CDR1 is LNHDA, CDR2 SQIVND (reference sequence). CDR3: CASSPPGHFNEKLFF. The CDR3 DNA sequence: TGTGCCAGTAGTCCTCCGGGACACTTTAATGAAAAACTGTTTTTT.

The chain employs TRBV4-1 and TRBJ2-1; 9 bases map to TRBD2. CDR1 is MGHRA, CDR2 YSYEKL, per germline. Unmatched junction bases numbered 10, after V lost 0 bases and J lost 7 bases. This CDR3 is built from 17 residues. In DNA, the CDR3 is TGCGCCAGCAGCCAAGATGAGGCTAGCGGGACGTTGAATGAGCAGTTCTTC. It specifies CASSQDEASGTLNEQFF.

The table lists this clone with a count of one. The chain links TRBV21-1 to TRBJ2-1; the D call of TRBD2 is as the table states it, not checked on the DNA. TRBV21-1 constitutes a pseudogene. The CDR3 loop spans 24 amino acids. CDR3 sequence reads: CASSKALTSGRPPRTPSSYNEQFF. In DNA form, the CDR3 reads TGTGCCAGCAGCAAAGCGCTAACTAGCGGGAGACCACCAAGGACCCCAAGCTCCTACAATGAGCAGTTCTTC.

This rearrangement joins TRBV5-1 to TRBJ1-1, with D perhaps matching TRBD1 (5 bases). Germline V gene sequence: CDR1 SGHRS, CDR2 YFSETQ. The CDR3 loop spans 14 amino acids. Trimming pared 4 bases from V and 4 bases from J, leaving 14 bases between. This CDR3 reads CASSTDIGGTEAFF. CDR3 nucleotides: TGCGCCAGCAGCACGGACATCGGGGGCACTGAAGCTTTCTTT.

The V gene is TRBV5-6, the J gene TRBJ2-7, with TRBD2 identical over 7 bases. The CDR3 is 14 residues long. Germline V gives CDR1 SGHDT, CDR2 YYEEEE. V shed 0 bases and J 2 bases; nucleotides not matched to a gene: 2. The CDR3 is CASSLERDPYEQYF. CDR3 coding DNA: TGTGCCAGCAGCTTGGAGCGGGATCCCTACGAGCAGTACTTC.

The chain carries TRBV9 and TRBJ2-1; 12 nucleotides line up with TRBD2. V shed 0 bases, J shed 6 bases, and the junction held 19 bases outside the gene matches. This CDR3 region has 21 residues. Germline V gene sequence: CDR1 SGDLS, CDR2 YYNGEE. CDR3 in amino acids: CASSVANAPTRASGRANEQFF. CDR3 in DNA: TGTGCCAGCAGCGTAGCCAATGCCCCCACCCGGGCTAGCGGGAGGGCCAATGAGCAGTTCTTC.